Below, 18 T cell receptor beta chains from the same sample are listed, as sequenced in a study of cytomegalovirus exposure and HLA in healthy donors. Both 60 Vbeta primers and 13 Jbeta primers went into the PCR. The protocol was immunoSEQ multiplex PCR, while the TCRdb copy is restricted to in-frame clones and leaves out a portion. The repertoire holds 150,000 to 200,000 clones, with 81% as singletons. The sample consisted of PBMCs. All receptors derive from a woman in her 30s in good health and CMV-seronegative.

The chain couples TRBV5-1 to TRBJ1-1; TRBD1 might be the D (6 bases). V shed 0 bases and J shed 4 bases, with 16 bases lying between them. Germline V gives CDR1 SGHRS, CDR2 YFSETQ. The CDR3 loop spans 16 amino acids. The CDR3 sequence: CASSLAPAGDGTEAFF. In nucleotides, the CDR3 is TGCGCCAGCAGCTTGGCCCCGGCAGGGGATGGCACTGAAGCTTTCTTT.

The V call is TRBV7-2, the J call TRBJ1-2, with 8 bases aligning to TRBD1. Unmatched junction bases numbered 10, after V lost 2 bases and J lost 8 bases. Germline loops: CDR1 SGHTA, CDR2 FQGNSA. There are 15 residues in the CDR3. The CDR3 DNA follows: TGTGCCAGCAGCTTATACTCAGGGGGCCAAGGGGGCTACACCTTC. This encodes CASSLYSGGQGGYTF.

V and J are TRBV28 and TRBJ2-3; a possible D gene is TRBD1 (6 bases). CDR1 and CDR2 from the germline V gene are MDHEN and SYDVKM. Trimming shortened V by 5 bases and J by 4 bases, and 16 bases separated the two germline ends. This CDR3 spans 15 amino acids. The CDR3 bases are TGTGCCAGCAGTGTATCTCAGGGGACCGCAGATACGCAGTATTTT. Residues: CASSVSQGTADTQYF.

This clone was detected only once. V is TRBV11-2 and J is TRBJ1-1; no reliable D call. Deletions cut 2 bases from V and 4 bases from J, with 14 bases between. CDR1 SGHAT and CDR2 FQNNGV come from the germline V gene. The CDR3 length is 15 residues. The CDR3 nucleotides are TGTGCCAGCAGCTTACTTGTCGCCGTGAGCACTGAAGCTTTCTTT. Amino acid sequence: CASSLLVAVSTEAFF.

The gene calls are TRBV27 and TRBJ2-7, with a tentative D call TRBD1 (6 bases). The CDR3 has 14 amino acids. Looked up from germline, CDR1 is MNHEY and CDR2 is SMNVEV (reference sequence). Trimming shortened V by 5 bases and J by 0 bases, and 11 bases separated the two germline ends. The CDR3 nucleotides read TGTGCCAGCAGTCTGTGGACAGCCTCCTACGAGCAGTACTTC. Translation gives CASSLWTASYEQYF.

The chain links TRBV7-3 to TRBJ2-3, with D perhaps matching TRBD2 (5 bases). V was cut by 8 bases and J by 6 bases, with 12 bases left in between. CDR1 is SGHTA, CDR2 FQGTGA, per germline. There are 12 residues in the CDR3. CDR3 coding DNA: TGTGCCAGCTCCTTCACGGGGGATACGCAGTATTTT. It translates to CASSFTGDTQYF.

This clone was seen more than once but under ten times. The chain employs TRBV10-3 and TRBJ2-1; D is possibly TRBD1 (6 bases). V lost 2 bases to trimming and J lost 6 bases, with 23 bases between them. This CDR3 contains 18 residues. Germline-derived CDR1 and CDR2 are ENHRY and SYGVKD. For the CDR3, the DNA is TGTGCCATCAGTGAGCCACTCAGCAGGGACACCCCCCCCAATGAGCAGTTCTTC. The encoded protein is CAISEPLSRDTPPNEQFF.

The chain combines TRBV28 with TRBJ1-5; weak D call: TRBD1 (6 bases). Deletions cut 3 bases from V and 6 bases from J, with 9 bases between. This CDR3 spans 13 amino acids. The germline CDR1 and CDR2 sequences are MDHEN and SYDVKM. The DNA for the CDR3 is TGTGCCAGCAGTTTGAGGGGGGGTCAGCCCCAGCATTTT. Residues: CASSLRGGQPQHF.

V and J are TRBV7-2 and TRBJ2-7; TRBD1 is a possible D gene (6 bases). Germline V CDR1 and CDR2: SGHTA, FQGNSA. The CDR3 sequence is 14 residues long. V lost 5 bases and J 2 bases, leaving 13 bases between the germline ends. The CDR3 bases are TGTGCCAGCAGCCCCCTCGGACAGACCTACGAGCAGTACTTC. Translating it yields CASSPLGQTYEQYF.

This clone was seen once. The chain couples TRBV29-1 to TRBJ1-6; 7 bases align to TRBD1. Looked up from germline, CDR1 is SQVTM and CDR2 is ANQGSEA. The CDR3 loop spans 14 amino acids. Losses at the gene ends were 7 bases for V and 5 bases for J; bases not matched to a gene: 8. The CDR3 DNA reads TGCAGCGCAACGACAGGGAGAAATAATTCACCCCTCCACTTT. It encodes CSATTGRNNSPLHF.

This chain joins TRBV27 and TRBJ2-3, with D possibly matching TRBD2 (6 bases). Per germline, CDR1 MNHEY and CDR2 SMNVEV (reference sequence). Between the trimmed V and J ends, which lost 4 bases and 6 bases, there was a span of 14 bases. This CDR3 contains 14 residues. CDR3 protein: CASSSSRGRDTQYF. In DNA form, the CDR3 reads TGTGCCAGCAGTTCATCGCGAGGGAGGGATACGCAGTATTTT.

This chain joins TRBV29-1 and TRBJ2-1; 7 nucleotides agree with TRBD2. The CDR3 loop spans 16 amino acids. Germline CDR1 SQVTM, CDR2 ANQGSEA. V gave up 3 bases and J gave up 0 bases; unmatched junction bases: 8. The CDR3 sequence is CSVEERGKSSYNEQFF. The CDR3 DNA sequence: TGCAGCGTTGAGGAGCGGGGTAAGAGCTCCTACAATGAGCAGTTCTTC.

V gene TRBV7-6 combines with J gene TRBJ2-7; D is possibly TRBD2 (6 bases). Germline V gives CDR1 SGHVS, CDR2 FNYEAQ. Trimming removed 1 base at V and 3 bases at J, with 10 bases between. The CDR3 has 14 residues. The chain's CDR3 is CASSLDGGVYEQYF. CDR3 in DNA: TGTGCCAGCAGCTTAGATGGCGGGGTCTACGAGCAGTACTTC. Full variable domain (rest looked up from reference TRBV7-6 and TRBJ2-7): GAGVSQSPRYKVTKRGQDVALRCDPISGHVSLYWYRQALGQGPEFLTYFNYEAQQDKSGLPNDRFSAERPEGSISTLTIQRTEQRDSAMYRCASSLDGGVYEQYFGPGTRLTVT.

V is TRBV7-9 and J is TRBJ2-3; tentatively, D is TRBD2 (6 bases). Germline assignment: CDR1 SEHNR and CDR2 FQNEAQ (reference sequence). The CDR3 loop spans 16 amino acids. Deletions cut 8 bases from V and 0 bases from J, with 18 bases between. The chain's CDR3 is CASRSSSASSTDTQYF. The DNA for the CDR3 is TGTGCCAGCCGTAGTTCTAGCGCGTCTAGCACAGATACGCAGTATTTT.

The rearrangement uses TRBV28 and TRBJ1-4, with TRBD1 identical over 12 bases. The CDR3 contains 19 residues. The V and J ends lost 0 bases and 8 bases, in that order; junction bases with no gene match: 13. Looked up from germline, CDR1 is MDHEN and CDR2 is SYDVKM. CDR3 protein: CASSLWGPGTGGLGEKLFF. Here the CDR3 DNA reads TGTGCCAGCAGTTTATGGGGGCCCGGGACAGGGGGCTTGGGGGAAAAACTGTTTTTT.

The chain has TRBV25-1 and TRBJ2-3; D is undetermined. Germline CDR1 reads MGHDK; CDR2 reads SYGVNS. The CDR3 is made up of 13 amino acids. Between the trimmed V and J ends, which lost 4 bases and 3 bases, there was a span of 8 bases. This CDR3 is CASSVSGTDTQYF. The CDR3 DNA follows: TGTGCCAGCAGTGTATCAGGAACAGATACGCAGTATTTT.

The V call is TRBV28, the J call TRBJ1-4, with TRBD1 matching 8 bases. The CDR3 length is 13 residues. Germline CDR1 is MDHEN and CDR2 is SYDVKM. Germline trimming cut 6 bases from V and 8 bases from J; bases unmatched to any gene: 5. CDR3 nucleotide sequence: TGTGCCAGCAGCCGACAGGGGCGGGAAAAACTGTTTTTT. Encoded protein: CASSRQGREKLFF. The full variable domain, rest sourced from reference TRBV28 and TRBJ1-4, is DVKVTQSSRYLVKRTGEKVFLECVQDMDHENMFWYRQDPGLGLRLIYFSYDVKMKEKGDIPEGYSVSREKKERFSLILESASTNQTSMYLCASSRQGREKLFFGSGTQLSVL.

CDR3 nucleotides: TGTGCCAGTAGTATAGACGACAGCCAAGAGACCCAGTACTTC. Translated, it gives CASSIDDSQETQYF. The rearrangement links TRBV19 to TRBJ2-5; maybe TRBD1 (5 bases). CDR1 is LNHDA, CDR2 SQIVND, per germline (reference sequence). The ends were cut back, 0 bases at V and 1 base at J, with 6 bases in the middle. The CDR3 is 14 residues long.